This T cell receptor (beta chain) was sequenced for a study of neoadjuvant anti-PD-1 for oral cavity cancer. Time point specified: after neoadjuvant nivolumab, at surgical resection. These oral cavity squamous cell carcinomas were HPV-negative and locally advanced. No culture or expansion preceded analysis of these blood cells. The CDR3 is 12 amino acids. Germline CDR1 is MNHNS and CDR2 is SASEGT. V lost 8 bases and J lost 8, with 13 bases in between. Repertoires were generated with immunoSEQ multiplex PCR, while TCRdb's copy carries only in-frame clones and drops some. The sample carries approximately 13,000 clones, approximately 74% recorded once.

The TCR was taken from a person between 40 and 80 years old with oral cavity squamous cell carcinoma. The specimen was PBMCs, collected after nivolumab (anti-PD-1) treatment. This chain uses TRBV6-1 with TRBJ1-5; D remains ambiguous. Written as DNA, the CDR3 is TGTGCCAGCTCCCGTTGGGGTGAGCCCCAGCATTTT. Translated: CASSRWGEPQHF.